This record looks at one T cell receptor (beta chain) sequence and its context. The source of the sample is a study of regulatory T cells in long-lasting Graves disease. The CDR3 covers 13 residues. V was trimmed by 0 bases and J by 6 bases, leaving 9 bases between them. Germline lookup yields CDR1 LGHNA and CDR2 YNFKEQ. The time point here: newly diagnosed GD, antithyroid drugs for less than 3 months. RNA extracted from PBMCs served as the sequencing template. Relying on iRepertoire HTBI primers and Arm-PCR of CDR3 regions, the team built TCR beta libraries. TCRdb re-called the multiplex PCR reads with MiXCR, one entry per CDR3 protein. The table records 450,000 to 600,000 distinct CDR3 sequences, roughly 16% of them present only once. This sample also belongs to another study, concerning T cells in Graves' hyperthyroidism and ophthalmopathy. That report notes: The HTBI set primed first-round TCR CDR3 RT-PCR.

The sample was peripheral blood mononuclear cells (PBMCs), taken at new diagnosis, from a patient treated with antithyroid drugs. The rearrangement uses TRBV4-2 and TRBJ2-7, with D unclear. The sequence came from a man aged 40-55 years with Graves disease. The CDR3 DNA follows: TGTGCCAGCAGCCAAGAGTCGTCCGTCGAGCAGTACTTC. Translated, it gives CASSQESSVEQYF.